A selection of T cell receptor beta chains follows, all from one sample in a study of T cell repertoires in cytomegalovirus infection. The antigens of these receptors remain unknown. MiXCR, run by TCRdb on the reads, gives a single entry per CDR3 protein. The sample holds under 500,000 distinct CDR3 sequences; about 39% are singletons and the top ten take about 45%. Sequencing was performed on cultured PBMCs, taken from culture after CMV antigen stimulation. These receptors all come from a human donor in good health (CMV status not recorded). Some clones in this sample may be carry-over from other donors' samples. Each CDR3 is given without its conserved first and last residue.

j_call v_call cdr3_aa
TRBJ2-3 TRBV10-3 AISESERGRPDTQY
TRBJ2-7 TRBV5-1 ASSSTSYYEQY
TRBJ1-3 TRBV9 ASSVDRGGNTIY
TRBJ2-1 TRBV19 ASSDRDRVF
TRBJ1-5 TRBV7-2 ATGRGSSNQPQH
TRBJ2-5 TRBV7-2 ASSLETEQETQY
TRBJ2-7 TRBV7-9 ASSPRSGAYEQY
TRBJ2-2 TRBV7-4 ASSSLNREGGRRTGELF
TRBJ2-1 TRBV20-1 SAREDLAATYNEQF
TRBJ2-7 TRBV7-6 ASSLTADREQY
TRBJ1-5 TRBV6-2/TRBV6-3 ASSGSRNQPQH
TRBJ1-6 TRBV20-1 SAMQGSGSPLH
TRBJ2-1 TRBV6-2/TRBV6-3 ASSRPGVYNEQF
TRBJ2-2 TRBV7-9 ASSPRSSGVDTGELF
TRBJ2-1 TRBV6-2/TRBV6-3 ASSRGLPYNEQF
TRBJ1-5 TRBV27 ASSLVGGRNQPQH
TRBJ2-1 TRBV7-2 ASSLVSGTSGLYNEQF
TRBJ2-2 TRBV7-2 ASSYSGTGELF
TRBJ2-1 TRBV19 ASSMSANFNEQF
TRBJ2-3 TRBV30 AWSTRRTSGSISTDTQY
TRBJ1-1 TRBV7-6 ASSRSTGGDTEAF
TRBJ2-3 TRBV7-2 ASSLRSGRVLGEPDTQY
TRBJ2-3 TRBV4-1 ASSQVRGTDTQY
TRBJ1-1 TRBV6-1 ASSPAGGNVNTEAF
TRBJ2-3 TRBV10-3 AISGGALDTQY
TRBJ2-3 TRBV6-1 ASSRRVPHTDTQY
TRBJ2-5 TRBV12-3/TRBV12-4 ASSNKLAGYQETQY
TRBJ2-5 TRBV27 ASSHARGETQY
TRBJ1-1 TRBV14 ASSPWDTEAF
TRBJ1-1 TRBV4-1 ASSRPQVNTEAF
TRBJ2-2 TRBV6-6 ASRGRAEEAGELF
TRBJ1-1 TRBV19 ASSITGESTEAF
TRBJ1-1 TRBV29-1 SVEAVQVIEAF
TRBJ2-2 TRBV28 ASRLTTSGSANTGELF
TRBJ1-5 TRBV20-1 SAEGQGLDQPQH
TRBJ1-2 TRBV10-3 AISDLGQGDSGYT
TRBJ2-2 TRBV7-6 ASSLPRSGELF
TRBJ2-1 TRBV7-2 ASSPRKAGDNEQF